This is a list of T cell receptor beta chains from one sample in a study of T cell responses to AZD1222 COVID-19 vaccine. The method was immunoSEQ multiplex PCR; TCRdb's version includes in-frame clones alone and lacks a portion of them. In the table there are some 120,000 clones, roughly 90% of which are singletons. Here the sequenced sample was peripheral blood, taken on day 0 of AZD1222 vaccination. The receptors come from an adult in good health. CDR3s include the opening cysteine and the closing phenylalanine or tryptophan. The order of the fields is clone size, V gene, D gene, J gene, CDR3 DNA, CDR3 protein. A D gene is named only where the DNA matches it firmly. The size entry is marked missing in some rows and otherwise reads once, few, many or a size class.

>few|TRBV2|TRBD1|TRBJ1-2
TGTGCCAGCAGTCCGACCGGGACAGGGGTTGGCTACACCTTC
CASSPTGTGVGYTF
>few|TRBV7-2|-|TRBJ2-7
TGTGCCAGCAGCTTAGGTCCGGGAGTGCCCCCCTACGAGCAGTACTTC
CASSLGPGVPPYEQYF
>-|TRBV19|TRBD2|TRBJ2-5
TGTGCCAGTAGTGCCTTACTAGCGGGAGACCAAGAGACCCAGTACTTC
CASSALLAGDQETQYF
>-|TRBV7-8|TRBD2|TRBJ2-1
TGTGCCAGCAGCTTAGCGCGGGGCGGGAGGGCCCCATTTGAGCAGTTCTTC
CASSLARGGRAPFEQFF
>-|TRBV5-1|TRBD2|TRBJ2-1
TGCGCCAGCAGCGCGTTAGCGGGAGGGATCCGCAATGAGCAGTTCTTC
CASSALAGGIRNEQFF
>-|TRBV6-5|-|TRBJ2-1
TGTGCCAGCAGTTACTCATCCGCAGGCAATGAGCAGTTCTTC
CASSYSSAGNEQFF
>-|TRBV7-9|TRBD1|TRBJ1-4
TGTGCCAGCAGCCCAATAGGGACAGGGACAAATGAAAAACTGTTTTTT
CASSPIGTGTNEKLFF
>-|TRBV4-1|-|TRBJ2-7
TGCGCCAGCAGCCTAAACCAGGGGGGCACCTACGAGCAGTACTTC
CASSLNQGGTYEQYF
>few|TRBV5-8|-|TRBJ1-5
TGTGCCAGCAGCTTGGGGCAGGGCGGTCAGCCCCAGCATTTT
CASSLGQGGQPQHF
>-|TRBV4-1|-|TRBJ2-3
TGCGCCAGCAGCGAGGTAAATACGCAGTATTTT
CASSEVNTQYF
>-|TRBV25-1|TRBD2|TRBJ2-7
TGTGCCAGCAGTCTCCCCGGGACTAGTGGCGAGCAGTACTTC
CASSLPGTSGEQYF
>-|TRBV19|-|TRBJ1-5
TGTGCCAGTAGTGTACGGGACGCGGGCAATCAGCCCCAGCATTTT
CASSVRDAGNQPQHF
>-|TRBV6-5|-|TRBJ1-1
TGTGCCAGCAAGGGGAACACTGAAGCTTTCTTT
CASKGNTEAFF
>-|TRBV19|TRBD2|TRBJ2-7
TGTGCCAGTGGGACTAGCGGCTACGAGCAGTACTTC
CASGTSGYEQYF
>-|TRBV6-5|-|TRBJ2-1
TGTGCCAGCAGCGTCGAGGACAGCAGATACAATGAGCAGTTCTTC
CASSVEDSRYNEQFF
>-|TRBV27|-|TRBJ2-1
TGTGCCAGCAGTTTATTCCCCGGAGGGGGCAATGAGCAGTTCTTC
CASSLFPGGGNEQFF
>-|TRBV6-2/TRBV6-3|TRBD2|TRBJ2-7
TGTGCCAGCAGTAAAAAGGGACTAGCGGGATCCTACGAGCAGTACTTC
CASSKKGLAGSYEQYF
>-|TRBV25-1|-|TRBJ1-2
TGTGCCAGCAGTGAGGTTGCAGGGAGTCATGGCTACACCTTC
CASSEVAGSHGYTF
>-|TRBV4-3|-|TRBJ1-5
TGCGCCAGCAGCCCCTGGGGGGGTCCTGAGAGAAGCAATCAGCCCCAGCATTTT
CASSPWGGPERSNQPQHF
>-|TRBV6-5|TRBD1|TRBJ1-5
TGTGCCAGCAGCGATGGGACAGGGCGAGGGCAGCCCCAGCATTTT
CASSDGTGRGQPQHF
>once|TRBV10-2|TRBD2|TRBJ2-1
TGCGCCAGCAGTGATTATGGGGAGGGCCTAAATGAGCAGTTCTTC
CASSDYGEGLNEQFF
>-|TRBV3-1/TRBV3-2|-|TRBJ2-7
TGTGCCAGCAGCCAAGAGGGAGGTGGGGGGGCGCTTTCTCACGAGCAGTACTTC
CASSQEGGGGALSHEQYF
>-|TRBV7-2|-|TRBJ2-1
TGTGCCAGCAGCTTCCAGGGGCCCCTGGGCTACAATGAGCAGTTCTTC
CASSFQGPLGYNEQFF
>-|TRBV10-2|-|TRBJ2-1
TGCGCCAGCAGTAACGGGAGGGGGCCATCCAATGAGCAGTTCTTC
CASSNGRGPSNEQFF
>-|TRBV15|TRBD1|TRBJ1-5
TGTGCCACCAGCCCTTGGTCAGGACAGGGTAGCAATCAGCCCCAGCATTTT
CATSPWSGQGSNQPQHF
>-|TRBV18|-|TRBJ1-4
TGTGCCAGCCACTCGGGAACTAATGAAAAACTGTTTTTT
CASHSGTNEKLFF
>-|TRBV7-9|TRBD2|TRBJ2-1
TGTGCCAGCAGCTTAGATCAAGCGGGAGGAAGTACGGATGAGCAGTTCTTC
CASSLDQAGGSTDEQFF
>-|TRBV30|TRBD2|TRBJ2-1
TGTGCTGGAGGGGGACTAGCGGGAGTATGTGAGCAGTTCTTC
CAGGGLAGVCEQFF
>-|TRBV24-1|TRBD1|TRBJ1-5
TGTGCCACCAGTGAGTCTAAAGGGACAGTTAATCAGCCCCAGCATTTT
CATSESKGTVNQPQHF
>-|TRBV3-1/TRBV3-2|-|TRBJ1-4
TGTGCCAGCAGCCTAAGTAGAGGGGTGAAGAGGACTAATGAAAAACTGTTTTTT
CASSLSRGVKRTNEKLFF
>-|TRBV19|TRBD1|TRBJ2-7
TGTGCCAGCCAAACCGGGACAGGGACCTACGAGCAGTACTTC
CASQTGTGTYEQYF
>once|TRBV29-1|TRBD1|TRBJ1-4
TGCAGCGTTGAGTTGACAGGGGGTAGTGAAAAACTGTTTTTT
CSVELTGGSEKLFF
>-|TRBV19|-|TRBJ2-7
TGTGCCAGTAGTATGGGGTCAGGGGTATCCTACGAGCAGTACTTC
CASSMGSGVSYEQYF
>-|TRBV27|-|TRBJ1-2
TGTGCCAGCGCTAACGGACGGGCCTATGGCTACACCTTC
CASANGRAYGYTF
>once|TRBV28|-|TRBJ1-1
TGTGCCAGCAGTCGCCCCCCCAGGAACACTGAAGCTTTCTTT
CASSRPPRNTEAFF
>-|TRBV27|TRBD1|TRBJ2-7
TGTGCCAGCAGGAAGCCAGGGTACAGGGGGTACGAGCAGTACTTC
CASRKPGYRGYEQYF
>-|TRBV9|TRBD1|TRBJ1-4
TGTGCCAGCAGCGTAGGGACAGGAGAAAAACTGTTTTTT
CASSVGTGEKLFF
>-|TRBV7-9|TRBD2|TRBJ2-1
TGTGCCAGCAGCTTAGGCCGGACTAGCGGGCTATACAATGAGCAGTTCTTC
CASSLGRTSGLYNEQFF